The 19 T cell receptor beta chains in this list originate from one sample, sequenced in a study of blood T cells in healthy people across ages. Through a sample-barcoded 5' primer and a J-beta primer mix, a second PCR was run for about 7 to 12 cycles. TCRdb ran MiXCR on the 5' RACE reads and lists one entry per CDR3 protein. The sample records hundreds of thousands of distinct CDR3 sequences, 49% being singletons. Sequenced input: blood. These receptors came from a woman between 55 and 75 years old in good health.

This clonotype was seen more than once but under ten times. This may come from a read error, since a much larger clone is one base off. The genes are TRBV27 and TRBJ2-1; D perhaps matches TRBD1 (7 bases). The germline V gene encodes CDR1 MNHEY and CDR2 SMNVEV (reference sequence). The CDR3 length is 14 residues. As DNA, the CDR3 is TGTGCCAGCAGTTTTACACAGGGGAGGAATGGGCAGTTCTTC. Its protein is CASSFTQGRNGQFF.

The rearrangement links TRBV5-1 to TRBJ1-6, with 9 bases matching TRBD1. J gave up 5 bases and V 3 bases, and 9 bases lay outside the gene matches. The CDR3 covers 17 residues. Germline CDR1 reads SGHRS; CDR2 reads YFSETQ. CDR3 loop: CASSSPGTGIHNSPLHF. For the CDR3, the DNA is TGCGCCAGCAGCTCCCCCGGGACAGGGATCCATAATTCACCCCTCCACTTT.

The CDR3 DNA reads as TGTGCCAGCAGCCGGTGGACTAGCGCCTACAATGAGCAGTTCTTC. Translated, it gives CASSRWTSAYNEQFF. V usage is TRBV3-1 and J usage is TRBJ2-1, with 9 bases lining up with TRBD2. V was clipped by 4 bases and J by 2 bases; unmatched bases: 3. This CDR3 has 15 amino acids. In germline, CDR1 is LGHDT, CDR2 YNNKEL (reference sequence).

This clonotype was counted only a few times. The chain recombines TRBV4-3 with TRBJ2-1, with D unclear. In germline, CDR1 is LGHNA, CDR2 YSLEER. This CDR3 contains 13 residues. The V gene lost 4 bases and the J gene lost 4 bases, with 8 bases spanning the gap. The CDR3 region is CASSLWSYNEQFF. The CDR3 DNA reads TGCGCCAGCAGCCTATGGAGTTACAATGAGCAGTTCTTC.

This CDR3 is CASSQDRGRGFAYEQYF. The CDR3 DNA is TGTGCCAGCAGCCAAGACCGTGGCAGGGGATTCGCCTACGAGCAGTACTTC. The J gene is TRBJ2-7, the V gene TRBV3-1; weak D call: TRBD1 (6 bases). Germline V CDR1 and CDR2: LGHDT, YNNKEL (reference sequence). V shed 0 bases and J shed 2 bases, with 17 bases lying between them. CDR3 length equals 17 residues.

J is TRBJ2-3 and V is TRBV10-3, with D unclear. The CDR3 totals 14 residues. Trimming took off 3 bases at V and 2 bases at J, with 9 bases between the two ends. Germline-derived CDR1 and CDR2 are ENHRY and SYGVKD. In DNA, the CDR3 is TGTGCCATCAGTGATCCTAACCCCACAGATACGCAGTATTTT. This gives the protein CAISDPNPTDTQYF.

V and J are TRBV27 and TRBJ1-1, with 7 positions matching TRBD1. The germline gives CDR1 MNHEY, CDR2 SMNVEV (reference sequence). After removal of 7 bases from V and 0 bases from J, the junction contained 5 bases not matched to a gene. This CDR3 spans 14 amino acids. CDR3 loop: CASIGTAMNTEAFF. CDR3 sequence (DNA): TGTGCCAGCATCGGGACAGCGATGAACACTGAAGCTTTCTTT.

The chain combines TRBV20-1 with TRBJ1-2; D not resolved. Germline assignment: CDR1 DFQATT and CDR2 SNEGSKA (reference sequence). V gave up 3 bases and J gave up 8 bases, with 16 bases separating them. The length of the CDR3 is 13 residues. CDR3 region: CSASLTGWKGYTF. CDR3 bases: TGCAGTGCTAGTCTGACGGGGTGGAAAGGCTACACCTTC.

CDR3 DNA: TGCAGTGCTAGAACCGCTGCAGGGGTGGTCGAGCAGTACTTC. It yields the protein CSARTAAGVVEQYF. This rearrangement joins TRBV20-1 to TRBJ2-7, with D maybe TRBD1 (6 bases). Germline V gives CDR1 DFQATT, CDR2 SNEGSKA (reference sequence). This CDR3 region has 14 residues. Between the trimmed V and J ends, which lost 2 bases and 6 bases, there was a span of 17 bases.

This clonotype was seen only once. The chain links TRBV14 to TRBJ2-1; D call uncertain. The ends were cut back, 1 base at V and 3 bases at J, with 7 bases in the middle. The CDR3 extends over 14 amino acids. CDR1 and CDR2 from the germline V gene are SGHDN and FVKESK. The CDR3 spells CASSQVHGYNEQFF. CDR3 sequence (DNA): TGTGCCAGCAGCCAAGTCCATGGCTACAATGAGCAGTTCTTC.

This chain links TRBV20-1 with TRBJ1-5, with TRBD1 matching over 8 bases. CDR1 and CDR2 from the germline V gene are DFQATT and SNEGSKA (reference sequence). Trimming took 3 bases from V and 4 from J; bases not matched to a gene: 11. CDR3 length: 16 amino acids. In DNA form, the CDR3 reads TGCAGTGCTAGCAAACTTGACAGGGGCAGGAATCAGCCCCAGCATTTT. This gives the protein CSASKLDRGRNQPQHF.

The chain links TRBV7-2 to TRBJ2-1, with D uncertain. The CDR3 is 13 amino acids. CDR1 SGHTA and CDR2 FQGNSA come from the germline V gene. V lost 3 bases and J lost 15, with 18 bases in between. CDR3 loop: CASSLYRVSDPFF. The CDR3, as DNA: TGTGCCAGCAGCTTGTACCGCGTTTCGGACCCGTTCTTC.

This clonotype has more than one count but fewer than ten. A read error is possible here, since a much larger clone lies one base away. The V and J genes are TRBV3-1 and TRBJ2-3; a weak D match, TRBD1 (6 bases). Germline CDR1 LGHDT, CDR2 YNNKEL (reference sequence). The CDR3 length is 15 residues. The V gene lost 4 bases and the J gene lost 1 base, with 12 bases spanning the gap. CDR3 bases: TGTGCCAGCAGCCCATCGGACAGTGGCACAGATACGCAGTATTTT. The encoded protein is CASSPSDSGTDTQYF.

The chain is built from TRBV5-1 and TRBJ2-1; a possible D gene is TRBD2 (6 bases). In germline, CDR1 is SGHRS, CDR2 YFSETQ. Trimming removed 2 bases from V and 4 bases from J, with 10 bases in between. CDR3 length equals 14 residues. CDR3 coding DNA: TGCGCCAGCAGCTTAATGGGACTTTACAATGAGCAGTTCTTC. Translated, it gives CASSLMGLYNEQFF.

This clonotype was detected only a few times. The chain combines TRBV20-1 with TRBJ2-7, with 7 bases aligning to TRBD1. Germline trimming cut 3 bases from V and 4 bases from J; bases unmatched to any gene: 6. The CDR3 sequence is 13 residues long. Germline CDR1 and CDR2: DFQATT and SNEGSKA (reference sequence). The CDR3 nucleotides read TGCAGTGCTAGGGGGGACAGCAGGTACGAGCAGTACTTC. This translates into CSARGDSRYEQYF.

As concerns this clonotype: A much larger clone differs from this one at a single base, so this may be a read error. This chain connects TRBV20-1 to TRBJ1-1, with D unclear. This CDR3 contains 14 residues. V lost 0 bases and J lost 2, with 10 bases in between. Per the germline V gene, CDR1 is DFQATT and CDR2 is SNEGSKA (reference sequence). In DNA form, the CDR3 reads TGCAGTGCTAGAGATCCGGCACATAACACTGAAGCTTTCTTT. Translation gives CSARDPAHNTEAFF.

The V gene is TRBV2, the J gene TRBJ2-3; possible D gene TRBD1, 6 bases. The V end was cut by 7 bases, the J end by 3 bases, with 14 bases between. Germline V gene data show CDR1 as SNHLY and CDR2 as FYNNEI. The CDR3 is 14 residues long. The CDR3 loop reads CASKIQGWTDTQYF. The CDR3, as DNA: TGTGCCAGCAAGATACAGGGTTGGACAGATACGCAGTATTTT.

This clonotype showed up just once. J is TRBJ1-1 and V is TRBV15; possibly TRBD1 for D (6 bases). With 4 bases removed from V and 0 bases from J, the gap between germline ends came to 18 bases. The CDR3 runs 17 residues. CDR1 and CDR2 (germline): LNHNV, YYDKDF (reference sequence). DNA for the CDR3: TGTGCCACCAGCACCACCCTCAGGGGCTCGGTGAACACTGAAGCTTTCTTT. As protein: CATSTTLRGSVNTEAFF.

This chain's CDR3 is CASSQEDRGTGELFF. DNA of the CDR3: TGCGCCAGCAGCCAAGAAGACAGGGGCACCGGGGAGCTGTTTTTT. The rearrangement joins TRBV4-3 to TRBJ2-2; 8 nucleotides line up with TRBD1. Germline assignment: CDR1 LGHNA and CDR2 YSLEER. This CDR3 is 15 amino acids long. V lost 0 bases and J lost 4; bases outside the gene matches: 1.